This T cell receptor beta chain was documented in a study of beta chain features in type 1 diabetes. Study outcomes and limitations: Fewer junction insertions and more nucleotide deletions appeared in type 1 diabetes patients. Patients with Type 1 diabetes showed moderately but significantly shorter TCRB CDR3s in all four CD4+ subsets. The naive, central memory and Treg TCRB repertoires of patients appeared to be more similar to one another than those of healthy donors. Sequencing from cDNA could over-represent high-TCR-expressing cells.

This CDR3 comprises 15 residues. The germline gives CDR1 SSHAT, CDR2 FNYEAQ (reference sequence). This clone was picked up a small number of times. Its target is not known. The sequenced template was cDNA made from the entire isolated RNA. This table comes from immunoSEQ multiplex PCR, and its TCRdb copy is limited to in-frame clones, with some not included. This table holds 250,000 to 350,000 clones, 12% to 15% found once. This rearrangement joins TRBV7-7 to TRBJ2-5, with D maybe TRBD2 (6 bases). The sequencing sample was made of central memory CD4+ T cells from blood. The clonotype comes from a young man in good health. The CDR3 DNA is TGTGCTAGCGCTCTCGGCGGGATTAACCAAGAGACCCAGTACTTC. This gives the protein CASALGGINQETQYF.